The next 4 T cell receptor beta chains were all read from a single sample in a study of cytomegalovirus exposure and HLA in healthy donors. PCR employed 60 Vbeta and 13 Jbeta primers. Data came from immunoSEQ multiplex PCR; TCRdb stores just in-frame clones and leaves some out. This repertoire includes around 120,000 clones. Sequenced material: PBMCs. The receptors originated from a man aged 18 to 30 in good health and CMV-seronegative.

CDR3 in amino acids: CASSTPGQLNTEAFF. The CDR3 DNA is TGCGCCAGCAGCACCCCGGGACAGCTTAACACTGAAGCTTTCTTT. The chain employs TRBV5-1 and TRBJ1-1; 7 bases line up with TRBD1. The CDR3 loop spans 15 amino acids. Germline V gene lookup returns CDR1 SGHRS and CDR2 YFSETQ. V trimming: 4 bases; J trimming: 2 bases; junction bases outside the gene matches: 8.

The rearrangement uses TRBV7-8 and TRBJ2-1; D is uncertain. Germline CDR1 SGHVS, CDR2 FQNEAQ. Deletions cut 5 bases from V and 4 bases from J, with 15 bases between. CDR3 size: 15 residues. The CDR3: CASSLRQVEYNEQFF. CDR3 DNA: TGTGCCAGCAGCCTCAGGCAGGTGGAATACAATGAGCAGTTCTTC.

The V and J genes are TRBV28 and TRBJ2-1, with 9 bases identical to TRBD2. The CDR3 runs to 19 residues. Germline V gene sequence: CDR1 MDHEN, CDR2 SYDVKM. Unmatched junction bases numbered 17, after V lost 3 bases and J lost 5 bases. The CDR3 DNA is TGTGCCAGCAGTTTTCGGTGGTTAGCGGGAGAGGGCAAGGACAATGAGCAGTTCTTC. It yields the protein CASSFRWLAGEGKDNEQFF. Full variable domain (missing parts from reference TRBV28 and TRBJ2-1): DVKVTQSSRYLVKRTGEKVFLECVQDMDHENMFWYRQDPGLGLRLIYFSYDVKMKEKGDIPEGYSVSREKKERFSLILESASTNQTSMYLCASSFRWLAGEGKDNEQFFGPGTRLTVL.

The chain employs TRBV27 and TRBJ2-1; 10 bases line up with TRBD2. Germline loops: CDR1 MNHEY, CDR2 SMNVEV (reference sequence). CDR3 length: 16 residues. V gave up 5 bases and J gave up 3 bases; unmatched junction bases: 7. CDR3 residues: CASSLSSGSLYNEQFF. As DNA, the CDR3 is TGTGCCAGCAGTCTCTCTAGCGGGAGTCTCTACAATGAGCAGTTCTTC.